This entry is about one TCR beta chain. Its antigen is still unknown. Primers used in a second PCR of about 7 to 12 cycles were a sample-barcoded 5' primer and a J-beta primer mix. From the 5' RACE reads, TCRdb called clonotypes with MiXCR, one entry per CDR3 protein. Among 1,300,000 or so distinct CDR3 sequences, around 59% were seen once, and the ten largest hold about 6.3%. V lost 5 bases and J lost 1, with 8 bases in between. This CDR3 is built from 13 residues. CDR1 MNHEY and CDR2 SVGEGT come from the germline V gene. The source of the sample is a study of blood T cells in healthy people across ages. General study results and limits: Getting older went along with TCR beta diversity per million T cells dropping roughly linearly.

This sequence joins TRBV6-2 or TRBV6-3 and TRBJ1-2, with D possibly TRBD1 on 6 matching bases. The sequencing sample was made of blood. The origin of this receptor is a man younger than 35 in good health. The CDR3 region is CASSGQNNYGYTF. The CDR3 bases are TGTGCCAGCAGTGGACAGAATAACTATGGCTACACCTTC.